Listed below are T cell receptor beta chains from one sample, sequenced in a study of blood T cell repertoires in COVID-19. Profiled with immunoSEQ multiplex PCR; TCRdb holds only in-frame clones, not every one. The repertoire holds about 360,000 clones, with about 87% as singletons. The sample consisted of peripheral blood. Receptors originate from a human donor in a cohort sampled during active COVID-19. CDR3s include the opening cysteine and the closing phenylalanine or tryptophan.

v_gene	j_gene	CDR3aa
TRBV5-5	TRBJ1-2	CASSPSRDRGNYGYTF
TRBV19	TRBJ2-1	CASSGRPWRGENYNEQFF
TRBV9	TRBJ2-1	CASSVDDRGFSSYNEQFF
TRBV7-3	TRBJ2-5	CASSVTDRGGETQYF
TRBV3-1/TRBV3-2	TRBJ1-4	CASETRGTGKDEKLFF
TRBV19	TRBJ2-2	CASMGTGASTGELFF
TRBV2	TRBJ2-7	CASSEVGGASYEQYF
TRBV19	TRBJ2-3	CASSIKVPTGVGDTQYF
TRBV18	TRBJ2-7	CASSPGGGYEQYF
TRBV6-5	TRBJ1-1	CASSRGRYVGEAFF
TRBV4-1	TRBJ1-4	CASSQGVQGAGEKLFF
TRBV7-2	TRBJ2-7	CASSLTGTYEQYF
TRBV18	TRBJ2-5	CASSPPSGGGQETQYF
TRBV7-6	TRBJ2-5	CASSTGGRGGRETQYF
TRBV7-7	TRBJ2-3	CASSQGAPTDTQYF
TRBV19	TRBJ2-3	CATKNSGGADTQYF
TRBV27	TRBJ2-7	CASSLRGQYYEQYF
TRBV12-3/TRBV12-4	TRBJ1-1	CASSFGQLEAFF
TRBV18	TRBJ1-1	CASSAGTGDPEAFF
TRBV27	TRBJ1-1	CASSIDRGLRTEAFF
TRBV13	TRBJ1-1	CASSLRQLPNTEAFF
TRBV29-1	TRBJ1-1	CSAGRGGTEAFF
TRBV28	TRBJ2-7	CASSSPIWELGPAIYEQYF
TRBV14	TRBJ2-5	CASSFSETQYF